This entry describes one T cell receptor (beta chain). The antigen is undetermined. The data belong to a study of T cell repertoires in cytomegalovirus infection. At the level of the study: A matching HLA type, together with CMV infection, was signaled by public TCR beta signatures.

Regarding the study as a whole: Carriers of CMV and the relevant HLA type were discriminated by public TCR beta frequency. HLA-C-restricted CMV clonotypes gave the most frequent clonotype in two of eight donors.

One entry per CDR3 protein results from TCRdb running MiXCR on the reads. The data show about 920,000 distinct CDR3 sequences, around 30% seen once. The CDR3 runs to 14 residues. The V end lost 7 bases, the J end lost 2 bases, and 14 bases lay between the germline ends. Germline V gene data show CDR1 as LNHDA and CDR2 as SQIVND (reference sequence). The chain carries TRBV19 and TRBJ1-1; D is possibly TRBD1 (5 bases). The clonotype originates from a human donor in good health (CMV status not recorded). Some clones in this sample may be carry-over from other donors' samples. The sequencing here drew on cultured CD8+ T cells from PBMCs, taken from culture after CMV antigen stimulation. The CDR3 spells CASNPRDPNTEAFF. The CDR3 DNA follows: TGTGCCAGTAACCCCCGGGACCCCAACACTGAAGCTTTCTTT.